The 19 T cell receptor beta chains below all came from one sample that was sequenced in a study of blood T cell repertoires in COVID-19. Generated by immunoSEQ multiplex PCR, the TCRdb table keeps only in-frame clones and is missing some. The sample contains 250,000 to 300,000 clones, approximately 91% of which appear only once. The sequenced sample was peripheral blood. The receptors were sampled from a middle-aged man with acute or convalescent COVID-19.

The genes are TRBV24-1 and TRBJ2-7; TRBD2 aligns across 8 bases. This CDR3 is built from 13 residues. Per the germline V gene, CDR1 is KGHDR and CDR2 is SFDVKD. The CDR3 region has the DNA TGTGCGCGCGGGGGGTTATTGTTCTACGAGCAGTACTTC. Its translation: CARGGLLFYEQYF.

CDR3 sequence: CASSDGQGGRQYF. The DNA of the CDR3 is TGTGCCAGCAGTGATGGACAGGGTGGGAGGCAGTACTTC. The J gene is TRBJ2-7, the V gene TRBV6-1, with 8 bases matching TRBD1. The V and J ends lost 3 bases and 9 bases, in that order; junction bases with no gene match: 7. The CDR3 has 13 residues. CDR1 MNHNS and CDR2 SASEGT come from the germline V gene.

V gene TRBV11-2 combines with J gene TRBJ1-3; unclear D gene. Trimming removed 1 base from V and 4 bases from J, with 14 bases in between. CDR3 length equals 16 residues. CDR1 and CDR2 from the germline V gene are SGHAT and FQNNGV. CDR3 loop: CASSLGPGREGNTIYF. CDR3 nucleotides: TGTGCCAGCAGCTTAGGCCCCGGGAGGGAAGGAAACACCATATATTTT.

Only a few counts were recorded for this clone. This chain links TRBV11-2 with TRBJ2-5; TRBD2 matches 8 bases. CDR3 length: 14 amino acids. Germline loops: CDR1 SGHAT, CDR2 FQNNGV. V trimming: 0 bases; J trimming: 9 bases; junction bases outside the gene matches: 6. The CDR3 protein is CASSLEAAGGAQYF. CDR3 nucleotides: TGTGCCAGCAGCTTAGAGGCCGCCGGGGGGGCCCAGTACTTC.

The chain links TRBV7-9 to TRBJ1-3; D unclear. Germline values: CDR1 SEHNR, CDR2 FQNEAQ (reference sequence). V was shortened by 3 bases and J by 6 bases, with 18 bases between the two germline ends. The CDR3 covers 16 residues. The CDR3 region has the DNA TGTGCCAGCAGCTTGCAGAGAGGGATCCGGGCAAACACCATATATTTT. This translates into CASSLQRGIRANTIYF.

This clone was picked up one time. The genes are TRBV3-1 (or the pseudogene TRBV3-2) and TRBJ1-2; perhaps TRBD1 as D (5 bases). The CDR3 is 14 residues long. Per the germline V gene, CDR1 is LGHDT and CDR2 is YNNKEL (reference sequence). The germline V and J ends were trimmed by 4 bases and 3 bases, with 12 bases remaining between them. The CDR3 DNA reads as TGTGCCAGCAGCCCCTCGGGGGTATACTATGGCTACACCTTC. This codes for CASSPSGVYYGYTF.

This clone was observed a few times. The V call is TRBV19, the J call TRBJ2-7; tentative D call: TRBD2 (6 bases). The CDR3 length is 13 residues. CDR1 is LNHDA and CDR2 is SQIVND in the germline V gene (reference sequence). Between the trimmed V and J ends, which lost 5 bases and 3 bases, there was a span of 11 bases. The CDR3 protein is CASSRGFDYEQYF. DNA of the CDR3: TGTGCCAGTAGTCGGGGGTTTGACTACGAGCAGTACTTC.

V is TRBV7-9 and J is TRBJ2-2; D gene ambiguous. Germline V gene data show CDR1 as SEHNR and CDR2 as FQNEAQ (reference sequence). The CDR3 contains 15 residues. Trimming took off 0 bases at V and 3 bases at J, with 8 bases between the two ends. CDR3 amino acids: CASSLAVSDTGELFF. CDR3 bases: TGTGCCAGCAGCTTAGCGGTGTCGGACACCGGGGAGCTGTTTTTT.

This clone is a singleton in its sample. This sequence joins TRBV3-1 (or the pseudogene TRBV3-2) and TRBJ1-1, with no clear D. CDR1 is LGHDT, CDR2 YNNKEL, per germline (reference sequence). The CDR3 contains 11 residues. The germline V and J ends were trimmed by 4 bases and 7 bases, with 7 bases remaining between them. The CDR3 DNA sequence: TGTGCCAGCAGCCTGTTCGGTGAAGCTTTCTTT. Translated, it gives CASSLFGEAFF.

The V and J genes are TRBV13 and TRBJ1-6, with 8 nucleotides matching TRBD1. Germline trimming cut 5 bases from V and 0 bases from J; bases unmatched to any gene: 9. The CDR3 totals 18 residues. The germline CDR1 and CDR2 sequences are PRHDT and FYEKMQ (reference sequence). This chain's CDR3 is CASSPDRGRYSYNSPLHF. DNA for the CDR3: TGTGCCAGCAGCCCCGACAGGGGACGGTACTCCTATAATTCACCCCTCCACTTT. The full variable domain, rest sourced from reference TRBV13 and TRBJ1-6, is AAGVIQSPRHLIKEKRETATLKCYPIPRHDTVYWYQQGPGQDPQFLISFYEKMQSDKGSIPDRFSAQQFSDYHSELNMSSLELGDSALYFCASSPDRGRYSYNSPLHFGNGTRLTVT.

This sequence joins TRBV4-1 and TRBJ2-3; 7 nucleotides align to TRBD1. There are 13 residues in the CDR3. The V gene end was trimmed by 4 bases and the J gene end by 4 bases; junction bases not matched to a gene: 2. Germline values: CDR1 MGHRA, CDR2 YSYEKL. The CDR3 DNA sequence: TGCGCCAGCAGCCCCAGGGGGTCAGATACGCAGTATTTT. This encodes CASSPRGSDTQYF.

V gene TRBV27 combines with J gene TRBJ1-4; 8 bases line up with TRBD1. Germline V gene sequence: CDR1 MNHEY, CDR2 SMNVEV (reference sequence). After removal of 6 bases from V and 8 bases from J, the junction contained 8 bases not matched to a gene. This CDR3 spans 14 amino acids. The CDR3 DNA reads TGTGCCAGCAGCCAACAGGGGGGATCCGAAAAACTGTTTTTT. Translation gives CASSQQGGSEKLFF.

The chain has TRBV6-1 and TRBJ2-7; no reliable D call. Trimming shortened V by 0 bases and J by 7 bases, and 4 bases separated the two germline ends. The CDR3 totals 11 residues. The germline CDR1 and CDR2 sequences are MNHNS and SASEGT. The chain's CDR3 is CASSEAREQYF. The CDR3 DNA is TGTGCCAGCAGTGAAGCGAGGGAGCAGTACTTC.

The chain employs TRBV24-1 and TRBJ2-2, with 7 positions matching TRBD1. CDR3 length: 15 amino acids. Germline CDR1 reads KGHDR; CDR2 reads SFDVKD. J lost 7 bases, V lost 2 bases, and 6 bases had no gene match. The CDR3 region is CATSDSRQGYGELFF. The CDR3 DNA reads TGTGCCACCAGTGATTCCCGACAGGGATACGGGGAGCTGTTTTTT.

V is TRBV9 and J is TRBJ1-2, with 7 bases that match TRBD1. Trimming removed 4 bases from V and 2 bases from J; junction bases left unmatched: 5. Germline values: CDR1 SGDLS, CDR2 YYNGEE. The CDR3 sequence is 14 residues long. The DNA of the CDR3 is TGTGCCAGCAGCCCCCAGGGGGGAAACTATGGCTACACCTTC. Its translation is CASSPQGGNYGYTF.

This rearrangement joins TRBV6-4 to TRBJ1-2, with no clear D. V lost 8 bases and J lost 6, with 13 bases in between. CDR3 length: 12 amino acids. CDR1 and CDR2 from the germline V gene are MRHNA and SNTAGT. The CDR3 reads CASHGDQHGYTF. CDR3 coding DNA: TGTGCCAGCCACGGAGATCAGCATGGCTACACCTTC.

V usage is TRBV30 and J usage is TRBJ1-1, with TRBD1 identical over 7 bases. The CDR3 contains 14 residues. Germline V gives CDR1 GTSNPN, CDR2 SVGIG (reference sequence). V shed 2 bases, J shed 4 bases, and the junction held 7 bases outside the gene matches. CDR3 protein: CAWSPRGRFTEAFF. CDR3 DNA: TGTGCCTGGAGTCCGAGGGGGCGGTTCACTGAAGCTTTCTTT.

This clone showed up just a few times. This chain joins TRBV7-2 and TRBJ2-7; D gene unclear. Germline CDR1 is SGHTA and CDR2 is FQGNSA. This CDR3 contains 14 residues. Trimming removed 1 base from V and 1 base from J, with 8 bases in between. This CDR3 reads CASSLEWSSYEQYF. The CDR3 region has the DNA TGTGCCAGCAGCTTAGAATGGAGTTCCTACGAGCAGTACTTC.

The chain uses TRBV5-1 and TRBJ2-2; no firm D call. V gave up 0 bases and J gave up 2 bases, with 8 bases separating them. The CDR3 has 15 amino acids. Germline V gene sequence: CDR1 SGHRS, CDR2 YFSETQ. CDR3 loop: CASSLDPGNTGELFF. CDR3 sequence (DNA): TGCGCCAGCAGCTTGGATCCAGGAAACACCGGGGAGCTGTTTTTT.